The clone carrying this T cell receptor (beta chain) was picked up one time. Its antigen is as yet unknown. This sample is part of a study of T-cell reconstitution after alpha-beta-depleted transplantation in children. CDR3 length: 16 amino acids. CDR1 and CDR2 from the germline V gene are SGHRS and YFSETQ. V was cut by 2 bases and J by 5 bases, with 19 bases left in between. Unique molecular identifiers tagged the TCRbeta library. TCRdb re-analysed the PCR reads in MiXCR, keeping a single row per CDR3 protein. Of about 980,000 distinct CDR3 sequences in the sample, about 31% were seen once. Broader study findings: Several hundred expanded graft clones reportedly gave rise to the alpha-beta T cells present about two months after transplant. Recipient T cells and thymic progenitors that survived gave rise to the high TCRbeta diversity observed at day 60 in some patients.

The source of this sequence is a boy younger than two who had a stem cell transplant for SCID, so the T cells may come from the graft donor. The starting material was PBMCs, mostly from graft donor cells, obtained 360 days after TCRalphabeta/CD19-depleted stem cell transplant. The gene calls are TRBV5-1 and TRBJ1-1, with a tentative D call TRBD1 (6 bases). CDR3 sequence: CASSLKGGRGKTEAFF. For the CDR3, the DNA is TGCGCCAGCAGCTTAAAGGGGGGGAGGGGAAAAACTGAAGCTTTCTTT.